This entry is about one T cell receptor (beta chain). What it recognizes is unknown. The entry originates in a study of T cell responses to AZD1222 COVID-19 vaccine. CDR3 length equals 13 residues. V shed 5 bases and J shed 5 bases, with 10 bases lying between them. Measured with immunoSEQ multiplex PCR; TCRdb has only the in-frame clones, and not every one. The repertoire holds 100,000 to 150,000 clones, with around 89% as singletons. General study points: Spike-specific TCRs gained breadth and depth after people received two AZD1222 doses. Samples come after the peak T cell response, not at day 14.

This clonotype originated in an adult in good health. This specimen was peripheral blood, taken on day 0 of MenACWY control vaccination. The chain employs TRBV12-3 or TRBV12-4 and TRBJ2-1; D gene uncertain. The CDR3 DNA reads TGTGCCAGCAGTCTCTCCGTCAACAATGAGCAGTTCTTC. It yields the protein CASSLSVNNEQFF.